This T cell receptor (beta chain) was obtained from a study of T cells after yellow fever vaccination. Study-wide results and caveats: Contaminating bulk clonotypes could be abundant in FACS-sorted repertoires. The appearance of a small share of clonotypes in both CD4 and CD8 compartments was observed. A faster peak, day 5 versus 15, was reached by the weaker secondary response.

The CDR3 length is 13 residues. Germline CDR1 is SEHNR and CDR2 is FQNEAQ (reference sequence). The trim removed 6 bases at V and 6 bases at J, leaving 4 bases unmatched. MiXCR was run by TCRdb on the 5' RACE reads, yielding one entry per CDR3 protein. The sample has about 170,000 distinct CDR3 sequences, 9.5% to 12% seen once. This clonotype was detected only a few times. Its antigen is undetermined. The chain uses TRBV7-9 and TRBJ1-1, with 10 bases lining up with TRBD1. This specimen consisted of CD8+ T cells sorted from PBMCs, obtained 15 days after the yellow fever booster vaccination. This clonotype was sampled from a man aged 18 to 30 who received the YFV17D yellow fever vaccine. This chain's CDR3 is CASRGQGIAEAFF. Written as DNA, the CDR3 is TGTGCCAGCAGGGGACAGGGGATCGCTGAAGCTTTCTTT. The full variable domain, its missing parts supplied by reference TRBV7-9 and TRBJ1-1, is DTGVSQNPRHKITKRGQNVTFRCDPISEHNRLYWYRQTLGQGPEFLTYFQNEAQLEKSRLLSDRFSAERPKGSFSTLEIQRTEQGDSAMYLCASRGQGIAEAFFGQGTRLTVV.